This T cell receptor beta chain was sequenced for a study of T cell changes during pregnancy in multiple sclerosis. This CDR3 has 13 residues. The V gene lost 2 bases and the J gene lost 2 bases, with 7 bases spanning the gap. Germline CDR1 reads SEHNR; CDR2 reads FQNEAQ (reference sequence). This table comes from immunoSEQ multiplex PCR, and its TCRdb copy is limited to in-frame clones, with some not included. The sample lists 46,000 or so clones, roughly 88% occurring once. This clonotype originated in a female donor in good health, enrolled as a control in a pregnancy study. This chain links TRBV7-9 with TRBJ2-7; the D gene is possibly TRBD1 (5 bases). Sample: peripheral blood, taken in the second trimester of pregnancy. CDR3 DNA sequence: TGTGCCAGCAGCTTACAGGGCACCTACGAGCAGTACTTC. It is translated as CASSLQGTYEQYF.